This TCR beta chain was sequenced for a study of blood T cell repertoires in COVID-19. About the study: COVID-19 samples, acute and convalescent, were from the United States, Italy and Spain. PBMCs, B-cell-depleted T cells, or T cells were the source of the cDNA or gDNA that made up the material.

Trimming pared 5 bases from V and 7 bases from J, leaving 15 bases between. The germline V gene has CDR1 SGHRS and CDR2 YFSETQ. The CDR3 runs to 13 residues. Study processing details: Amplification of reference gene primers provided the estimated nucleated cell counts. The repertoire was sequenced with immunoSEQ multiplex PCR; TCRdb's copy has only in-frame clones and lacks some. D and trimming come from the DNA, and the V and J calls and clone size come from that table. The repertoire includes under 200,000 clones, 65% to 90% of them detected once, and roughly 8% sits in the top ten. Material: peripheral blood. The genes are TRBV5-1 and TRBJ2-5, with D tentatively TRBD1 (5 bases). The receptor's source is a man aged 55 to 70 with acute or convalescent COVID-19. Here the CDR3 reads CASREGESRTQYF. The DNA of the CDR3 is TGCGCCAGCAGAGAAGGGGAATCGAGGACCCAGTACTTC.